This is a list of T cell receptor beta chains from one sample in a study of OX40 agonist ivuxolimab in advanced cancers. Sequencing used immunoSEQ multiplex PCR; TCRdb keeps in-frame clones, though not all of them. Of about 80,000 clones listed, roughly 87% are singletons. Source: CD4+ or CD8+ T cells sorted from blood, taken in a trial of the OX40 agonist ivuxolimab. These TCRs come from an adult with an advanced solid tumor such as melanoma, head and neck, liver or kidney cancer. Each CDR3 is given with its conserved first and last residue. Fields, in order: CDR3 protein, CDR3 DNA, D gene, J gene, V gene. The D gene is left open where the match is weak.

CDR3: CASSVTPRNTQYF
DNA: TGTGCCAGTAGTGTCACACCTCGAAATACGCAGTATTTT
D: NA
J: TRBJ2-3
V: TRBV19

CDR3: CASSPDRKINYGYTF
DNA: TGTGCCAGCAGCCCGGACAGGAAGATTAACTATGGCTACACCTTC
D: TRBD1
J: TRBJ1-2
V: TRBV5-6

CDR3: CASSEKNTGELFF
DNA: TGTGCCAGCAGTGAGAAGAACACCGGGGAGCTGTTTTTT
D: NA
J: TRBJ2-2
V: TRBV2

CDR3: CASSFWEAGAGELFF
DNA: TGCGCCAGCAGCTTTTGGGAAGCGGGGGCCGGGGAGCTGTTTTTT
D: TRBD2
J: TRBJ2-2
V: TRBV5-1

CDR3: CASSSGQNTEAFF
DNA: TGTGCCAGCAGTTCGGGACAGAACACTGAAGCTTTCTTT
D: NA
J: TRBJ1-1
V: TRBV6-5

CDR3: CASSSTGTRRTEAFF
DNA: TGTGCCAGCAGTTCCACAGGGACCCGAAGGACTGAAGCTTTCTTT
D: NA
J: TRBJ1-1
V: TRBV6-5

CDR3: CASRQAGGSAEQYF
DNA: TGTGCCAGCAGGCAAGCGGGGGGATCTGCCGAGCAGTACTTC
D: TRBD2
J: TRBJ2-7
V: TRBV6-5

CDR3: CASSNRDGQYF
DNA: TGTGCCAGTAGTAACAGGGATGGGCAGTACTTC
D: NA
J: TRBJ2-7
V: TRBV19

CDR3: CASSKSLYLDPMESPLHF
DNA: TGTGCCAGCAGCAAGTCCCTTTACCTCGACCCTATGGAATCACCCCTCCACTTT
D: NA
J: TRBJ1-6
V: TRBV21-1

CDR3: CASSQDTGFIGYTF
DNA: TGTGCCAGCAGCCAAGACACCGGTTTTATAGGCTACACCTTC
D: NA
J: TRBJ1-2
V: TRBV4-2

CDR3: CASSESGTGGYTF
DNA: TGCGCCAGCAGTGAGTCGGGAACCGGTGGCTACACCTTC
D: NA
J: TRBJ1-2
V: TRBV10-1

CDR3: CASSQDGTSGVGNTDTQYF
DNA: TGTGCCAGCAGCCAAGACGGCACTAGCGGCGTAGGGAACACAGATACGCAGTATTTT
D: TRBD2
J: TRBJ2-3
V: TRBV4-2

CDR3: CASSPRQGFDNEQFF
DNA: TGTGCCAGCAGCCCCCGTCAGGGGTTTGACAATGAGCAGTTCTTC
D: NA
J: TRBJ2-1
V: TRBV7-2